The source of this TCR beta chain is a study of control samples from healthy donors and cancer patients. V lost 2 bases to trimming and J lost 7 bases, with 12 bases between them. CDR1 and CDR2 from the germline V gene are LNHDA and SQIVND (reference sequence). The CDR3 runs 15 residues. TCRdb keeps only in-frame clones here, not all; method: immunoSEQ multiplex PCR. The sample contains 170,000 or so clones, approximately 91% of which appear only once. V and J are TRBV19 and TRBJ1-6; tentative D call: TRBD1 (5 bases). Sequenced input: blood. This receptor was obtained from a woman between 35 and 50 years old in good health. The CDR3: CASSISQGSNSPLHF. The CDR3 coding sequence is TGTGCCAGTAGTATATCCCAGGGTTCAAATTCACCCCTCCACTTT. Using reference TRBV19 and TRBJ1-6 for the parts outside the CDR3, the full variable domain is DGGITQSPKYLFRKEGQNVTLSCEQNLNHDAMYWYRQDPGQGLRLIYYSQIVNDFQKGDIAEGYSVSREKKESFPLTVTSAQKNPTAFYLCASSISQGSNSPLHFGNGTRLTVT.